Only a few counts were recorded for the clone carrying this TCR beta chain. This CDR3 comprises 14 residues. Measured with immunoSEQ multiplex PCR; TCRdb has only the in-frame clones, and not every one. The data show 210,000 or so clones, about 84% seen once. These data are taken from a study of blood T cell repertoires in COVID-19. Individuals drawn from around 24 US areas were roughly 18 to 95 years old. Cohort assignment relied on participant-reported clinical history. The TCR comes from a woman between 35 and 50 years old with acute COVID-19. The source material was PBMCs or T cells enriched from blood (not recorded which). The chain employs TRBV21-1 and TRBJ1-2; TRBD1 is the table's D call, not checked against the DNA. TRBV21-1 has pseudogene status. Here the CDR3 DNA reads TGTGCCAGCAGCAAAGATAGGGGGAACTATGGCTACACCTTC. It is translated as CASSKDRGNYGYTF.